This record covers a single T cell receptor beta chain. The entry originates in a study of cytomegalovirus exposure and HLA in healthy donors. Germline V gives CDR1 SGHRS, CDR2 YFSETQ. This CDR3 is 15 amino acids long. The V segment lost 0 bases and the J segment 4 bases; nucleotides outside the gene matches: 5. The primer mix had 60 Vbeta and 13 Jbeta primers. Some clones are missing from TCRdb's copy, which holds only in-frame ones; the method was immunoSEQ multiplex PCR. The table records approximately 210,000 clones, about four fifths of them present only once. The clonotype originates from a male donor in good health and CMV-seropositive. The rearrangement joins TRBV5-1 to TRBJ2-3; 7 bases align to TRBD2. Sequencing used PBMCs. The CDR3: CASSLAGGTADTQYF. The DNA for the CDR3 is TGCGCCAGCAGCTTGGCCGGGGGGACGGCAGATACGCAGTATTTT.